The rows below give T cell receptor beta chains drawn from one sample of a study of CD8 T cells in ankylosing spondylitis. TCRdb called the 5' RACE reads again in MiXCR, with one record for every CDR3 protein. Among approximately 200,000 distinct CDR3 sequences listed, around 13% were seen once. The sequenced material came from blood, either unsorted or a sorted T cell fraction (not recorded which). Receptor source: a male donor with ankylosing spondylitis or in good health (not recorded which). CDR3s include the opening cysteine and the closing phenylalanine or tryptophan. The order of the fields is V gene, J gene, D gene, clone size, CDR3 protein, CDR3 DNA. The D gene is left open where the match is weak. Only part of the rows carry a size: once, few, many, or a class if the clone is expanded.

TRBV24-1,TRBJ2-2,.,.,CATSDSGRDTGELFF,TGTGCCACCAGTGATTCCGGACGGGACACCGGGGAGCTGTTTTTT
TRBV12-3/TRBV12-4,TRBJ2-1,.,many,CASSSGLYNEQFF,TGTGCCAGCAGCTCGGGACTTTACAATGAGCAGTTCTTC
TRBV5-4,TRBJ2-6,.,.,CASSFGGGGANVLTF,TGTGCCAGCAGCTTCGGGGGAGGAGGGGCCAACGTCCTGACTTTC
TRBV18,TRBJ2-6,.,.,CASSLPPARGGNVLTF,TGTGCCAGCTCCCTCCCCCCCGCGAGGGGTGGCAACGTCCTGACTTTC
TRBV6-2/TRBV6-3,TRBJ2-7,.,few,CASRVSAKGHITKEQYF,TGTGCCAGCAGAGTGAGCGCCAAGGGGCACATTACGAAGGAGCAGTACTTC
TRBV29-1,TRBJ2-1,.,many,CSVDRVNQNEQFF,TGCAGCGTTGATCGGGTCAACCAGAATGAGCAGTTCTTC
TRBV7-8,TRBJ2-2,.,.,CASSLKGRQDTGELFF,TGTGCCAGCAGCTTAAAGGGACGTCAGGACACCGGGGAGCTGTTTTTT
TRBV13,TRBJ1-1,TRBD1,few,CASSPRDSPNTEAFF,TGTGCCAGCAGCCCGCGGGACAGCCCGAACACTGAAGCTTTCTTT
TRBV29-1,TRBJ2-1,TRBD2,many,CSVGTSNYNEQFF,TGCAGCGTTGGGACTAGCAATTACAATGAGCAGTTCTTC
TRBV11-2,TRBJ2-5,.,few,CASSSGIASWETQYF,TGTGCCAGCAGCTCCGGTATAGCCTCGTGGGAGACCCAGTACTTC
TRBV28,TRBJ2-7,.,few,CASSLGTQFSYEQYF,TGTGCCAGCAGTTTGGGGACTCAATTCTCCTACGAGCAGTACTTC
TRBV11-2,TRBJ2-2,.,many,CASSFDRHTNTGELFF,TGTGCCAGCAGTTTCGACAGGCACACGAACACCGGGGAGCTGTTTTTT
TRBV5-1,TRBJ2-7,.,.,CASSLERGPNYEQYF,TGCGCCAGCAGCTTGGAGAGGGGTCCGAACTACGAGCAGTACTTC
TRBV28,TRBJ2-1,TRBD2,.,CASSLLTSGTPNEQFF,TGTGCCAGCAGTCTCCTGACTAGCGGGACCCCCAATGAGCAGTTCTTC
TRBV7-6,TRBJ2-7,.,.,CASSLGVAREQYF,TGTGCCAGCAGCTTAGGCGTAGCACGCGAGCAGTACTTC
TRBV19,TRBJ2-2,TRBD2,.,CASSLIAGGPTGELFF,TGTGCCAGTAGTTTGATAGCGGGAGGCCCCACCGGGGAGCTGTTTTTT